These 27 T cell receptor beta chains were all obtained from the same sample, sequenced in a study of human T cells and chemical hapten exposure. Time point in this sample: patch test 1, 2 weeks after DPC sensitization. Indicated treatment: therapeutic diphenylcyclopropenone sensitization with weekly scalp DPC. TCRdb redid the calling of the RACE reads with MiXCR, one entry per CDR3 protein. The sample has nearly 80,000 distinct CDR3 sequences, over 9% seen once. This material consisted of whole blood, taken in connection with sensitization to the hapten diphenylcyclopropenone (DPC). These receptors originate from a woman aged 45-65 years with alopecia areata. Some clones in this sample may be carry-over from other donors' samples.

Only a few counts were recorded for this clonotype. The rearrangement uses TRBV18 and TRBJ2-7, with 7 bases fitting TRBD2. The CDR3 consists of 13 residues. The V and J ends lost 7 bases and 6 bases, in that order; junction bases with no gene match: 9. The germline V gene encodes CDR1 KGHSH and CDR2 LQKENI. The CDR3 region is CASLGLVGVEQYF. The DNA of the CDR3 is TGTGCCAGCTTAGGACTAGTTGGGGTCGAGCAGTACTTC.

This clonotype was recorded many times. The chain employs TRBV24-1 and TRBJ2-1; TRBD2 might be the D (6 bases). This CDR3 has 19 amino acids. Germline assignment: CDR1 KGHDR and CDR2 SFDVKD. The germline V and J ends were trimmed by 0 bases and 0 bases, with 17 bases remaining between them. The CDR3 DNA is TGTGCCACCAGTGATTTGCCAAGGTTGGGCGGGGTCTCCTACAATGAGCAGTTCTTC. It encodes CATSDLPRLGGVSYNEQFF.

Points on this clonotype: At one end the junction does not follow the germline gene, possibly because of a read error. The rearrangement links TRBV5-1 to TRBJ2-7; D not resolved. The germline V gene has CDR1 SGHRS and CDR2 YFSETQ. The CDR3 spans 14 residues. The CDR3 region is CTSSLVVQPYEQYF. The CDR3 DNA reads TGCACCAGCAGCTTGGTGGTACAGCCCTACGAGCAGTACTTC.

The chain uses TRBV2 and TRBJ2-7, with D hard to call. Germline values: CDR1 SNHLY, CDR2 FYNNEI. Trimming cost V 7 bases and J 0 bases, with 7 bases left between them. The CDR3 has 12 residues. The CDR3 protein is CASKPDSYEQYF. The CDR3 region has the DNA TGTGCCAGCAAGCCAGACTCCTACGAGCAGTACTTC.

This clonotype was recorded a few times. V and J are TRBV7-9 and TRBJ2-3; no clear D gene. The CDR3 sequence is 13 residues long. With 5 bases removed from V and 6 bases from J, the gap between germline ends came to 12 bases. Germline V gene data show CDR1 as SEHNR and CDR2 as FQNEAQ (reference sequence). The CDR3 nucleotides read TGTGCCAGCAGCCGTCTATCCCCGGATACGCAGTATTTT. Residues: CASSRLSPDTQYF.

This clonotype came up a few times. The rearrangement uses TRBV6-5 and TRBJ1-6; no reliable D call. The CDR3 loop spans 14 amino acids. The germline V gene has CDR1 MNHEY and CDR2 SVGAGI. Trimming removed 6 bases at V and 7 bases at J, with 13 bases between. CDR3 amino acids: CASSRLPRNSPLHF. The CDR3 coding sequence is TGTGCCAGCAGCCGTCTCCCAAGAAATTCACCCCTCCACTTT.

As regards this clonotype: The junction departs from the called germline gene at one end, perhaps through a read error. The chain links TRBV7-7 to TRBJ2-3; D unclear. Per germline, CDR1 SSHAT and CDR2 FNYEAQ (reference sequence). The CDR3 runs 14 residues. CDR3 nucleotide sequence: TGTGCTAGCAGCCCCTTGAGGCCCACAGATACGCAGTATTTT. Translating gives CASSPLRPTDTQYF. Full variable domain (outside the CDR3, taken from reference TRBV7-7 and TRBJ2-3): GAGVSQSPRYKVTKRGQDVTLRCDPISSHATLYWYQQALGQGPEFLTYFNYEAQPDKSGLPSDRFSAERPEGSISTLTIQRTEQRDSAMYRCASSPLRPTDTQYFGPGTRLTVL.

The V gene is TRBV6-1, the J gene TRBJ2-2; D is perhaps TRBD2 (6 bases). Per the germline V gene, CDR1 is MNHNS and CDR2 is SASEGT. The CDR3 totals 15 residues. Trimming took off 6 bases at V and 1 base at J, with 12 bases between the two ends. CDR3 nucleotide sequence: TGTGCCAGCAGCCTGGGACTTCTGAACACCGGGGAGCTGTTTTTT. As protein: CASSLGLLNTGELFF.

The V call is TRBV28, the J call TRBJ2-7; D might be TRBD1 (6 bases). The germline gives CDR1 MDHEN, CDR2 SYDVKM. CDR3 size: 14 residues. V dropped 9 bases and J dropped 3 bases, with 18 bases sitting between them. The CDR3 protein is CASTSGTPVYEQYF. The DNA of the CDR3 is TGTGCCAGTACCTCCGGGACACCTGTCTACGAGCAGTACTTC.

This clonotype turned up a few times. The CDR3 reads CAWSLGGKGQPQHF. For the CDR3, the DNA is TGTGCCTGGAGTCTTGGGGGGAAGGGACAGCCCCAGCATTTT. This chain uses TRBV30 with TRBJ1-5, with a possible D match to TRBD1 (5 bases). The germline V and J ends were trimmed by 2 bases and 7 bases, with 15 bases remaining between them. The CDR3 sequence is 14 residues long. Germline V gene lookup returns CDR1 GTSNPN and CDR2 SVGIG (reference sequence).

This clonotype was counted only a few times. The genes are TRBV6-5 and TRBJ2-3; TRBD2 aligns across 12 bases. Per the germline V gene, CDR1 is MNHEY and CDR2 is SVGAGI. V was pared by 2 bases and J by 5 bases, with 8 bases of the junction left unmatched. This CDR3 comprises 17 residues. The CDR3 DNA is TGTGCCAGCAGTTACCTCACGACTAGCGGGAGTGGAGATACGCAGTATTTT. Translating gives CASSYLTTSGSGDTQYF.

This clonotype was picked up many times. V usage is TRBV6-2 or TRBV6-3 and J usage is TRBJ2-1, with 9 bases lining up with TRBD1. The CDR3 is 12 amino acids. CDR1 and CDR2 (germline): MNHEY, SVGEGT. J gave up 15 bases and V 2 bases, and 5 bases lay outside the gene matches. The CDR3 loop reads CASSYGTGGSFF. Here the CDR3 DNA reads TGTGCCAGCAGTTACGGTACAGGGGGCTCGTTCTTC.

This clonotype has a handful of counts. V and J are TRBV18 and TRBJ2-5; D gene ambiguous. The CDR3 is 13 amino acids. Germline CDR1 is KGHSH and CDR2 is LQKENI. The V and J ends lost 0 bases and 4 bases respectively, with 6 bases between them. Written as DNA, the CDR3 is TGTGCCAGCTCACCACCGTGGCGAGAGACCCAGTACTTC. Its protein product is CASSPPWRETQYF. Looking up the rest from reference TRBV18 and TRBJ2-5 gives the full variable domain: NAGVMQNPRHLVRRRGQEARLRCSPMKGHSHVYWYRQLPEEGLKFMVYLQKENIIDESGMPKERFSAEFPKEGPSILRIQQVVRGDSAAYFCASSPPWRETQYFGPGTRLLVL.

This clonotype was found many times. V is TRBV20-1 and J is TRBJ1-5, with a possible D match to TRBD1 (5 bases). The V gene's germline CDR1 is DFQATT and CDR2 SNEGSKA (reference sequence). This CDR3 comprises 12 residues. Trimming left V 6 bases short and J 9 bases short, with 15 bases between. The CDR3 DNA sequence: TGCAGTGCCGGGACTCACCTCGGGCCCCAGCATTTT. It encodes CSAGTHLGPQHF.

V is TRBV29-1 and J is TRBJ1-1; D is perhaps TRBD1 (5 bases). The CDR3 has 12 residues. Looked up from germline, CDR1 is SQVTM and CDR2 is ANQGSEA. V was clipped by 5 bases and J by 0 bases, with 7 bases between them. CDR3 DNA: TGCAGCGTTTTGACAGTGAACACTGAAGCTTTCTTT. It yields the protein CSVLTVNTEAFF.

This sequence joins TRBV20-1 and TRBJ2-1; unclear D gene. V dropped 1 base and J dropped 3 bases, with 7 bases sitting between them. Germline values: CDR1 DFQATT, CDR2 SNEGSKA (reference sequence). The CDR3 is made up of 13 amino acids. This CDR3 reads CSARAPDYNEQFF. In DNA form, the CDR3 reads TGCAGTGCTAGAGCCCCAGACTACAATGAGCAGTTCTTC.

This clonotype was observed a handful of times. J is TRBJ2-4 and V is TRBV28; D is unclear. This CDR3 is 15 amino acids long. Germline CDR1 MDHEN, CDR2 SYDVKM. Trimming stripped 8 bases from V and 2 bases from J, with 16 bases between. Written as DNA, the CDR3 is TGTGCCAGCTTGGGGTGGGCGGATCCCAAAAACATTCAGTACTTC. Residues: CASLGWADPKNIQYF.

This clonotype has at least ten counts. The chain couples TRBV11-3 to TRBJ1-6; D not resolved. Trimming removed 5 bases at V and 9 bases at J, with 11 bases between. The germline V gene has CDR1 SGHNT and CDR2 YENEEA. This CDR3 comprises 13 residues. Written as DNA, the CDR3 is TGTGCCAGCAGCCTAGGACCGAGTTCACCCCTCCACTTT. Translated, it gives CASSLGPSSPLHF.

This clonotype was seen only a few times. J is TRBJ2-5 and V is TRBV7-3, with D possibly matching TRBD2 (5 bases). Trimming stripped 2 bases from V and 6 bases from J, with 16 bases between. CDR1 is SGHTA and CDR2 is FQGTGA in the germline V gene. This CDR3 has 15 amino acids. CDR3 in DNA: TGTGCCAGCAGCTTACTGGGAGAGTACCGTAAGACCCAGTACTTC. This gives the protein CASSLLGEYRKTQYF.

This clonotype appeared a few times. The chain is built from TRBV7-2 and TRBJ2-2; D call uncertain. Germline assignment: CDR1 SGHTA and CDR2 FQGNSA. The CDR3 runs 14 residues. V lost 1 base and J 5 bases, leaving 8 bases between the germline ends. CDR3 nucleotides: TGTGCCAGCAGCTTAGGCGCTTGGACCGGGGAGCTGTTTTTT. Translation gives CASSLGAWTGELFF.

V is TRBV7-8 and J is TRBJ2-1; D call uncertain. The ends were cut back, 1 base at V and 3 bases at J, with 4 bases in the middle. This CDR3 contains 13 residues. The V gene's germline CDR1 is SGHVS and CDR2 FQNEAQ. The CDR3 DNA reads TGTGCCAGCAGCTTAGTTGTCTACAATGAGCAGTTCTTC. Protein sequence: CASSLVVYNEQFF.

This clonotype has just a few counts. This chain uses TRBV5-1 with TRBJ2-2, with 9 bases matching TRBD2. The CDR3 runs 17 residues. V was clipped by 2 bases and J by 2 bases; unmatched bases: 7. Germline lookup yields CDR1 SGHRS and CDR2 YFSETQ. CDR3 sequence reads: CASSFYSGRSNTGELFF. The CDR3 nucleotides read TGCGCCAGCAGCTTTTATAGCGGGAGAAGTAACACCGGGGAGCTGTTTTTT.

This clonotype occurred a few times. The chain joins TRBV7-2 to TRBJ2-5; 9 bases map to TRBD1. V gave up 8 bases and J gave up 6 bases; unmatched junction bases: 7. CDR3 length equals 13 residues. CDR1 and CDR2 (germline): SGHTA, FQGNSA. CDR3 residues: CASHGDRVQTQYF. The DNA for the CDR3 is TGTGCCAGCCACGGGGACAGGGTTCAGACCCAGTACTTC.

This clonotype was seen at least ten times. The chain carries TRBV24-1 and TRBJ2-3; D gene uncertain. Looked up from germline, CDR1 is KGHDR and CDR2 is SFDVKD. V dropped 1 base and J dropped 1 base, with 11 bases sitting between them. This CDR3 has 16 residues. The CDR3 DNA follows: TGTGCCACCAGTGATTTCCTGATTCCCCGCACAGATACGCAGTATTTT. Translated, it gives CATSDFLIPRTDTQYF.

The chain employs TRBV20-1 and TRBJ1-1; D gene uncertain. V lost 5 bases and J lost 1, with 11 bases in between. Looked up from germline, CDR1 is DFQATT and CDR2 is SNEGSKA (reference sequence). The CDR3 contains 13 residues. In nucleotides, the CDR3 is TGCAGTGCTGGTGGAGGGCGGAACACTGAAGCTTTCTTT. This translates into CSAGGGRNTEAFF.

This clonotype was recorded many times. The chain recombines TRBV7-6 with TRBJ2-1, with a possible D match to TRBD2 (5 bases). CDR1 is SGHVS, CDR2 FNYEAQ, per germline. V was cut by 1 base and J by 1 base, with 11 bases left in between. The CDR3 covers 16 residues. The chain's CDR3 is CASSLGASHSYNEQFF. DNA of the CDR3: TGTGCCAGCAGCTTAGGGGCTAGCCATTCCTACAATGAGCAGTTCTTC.

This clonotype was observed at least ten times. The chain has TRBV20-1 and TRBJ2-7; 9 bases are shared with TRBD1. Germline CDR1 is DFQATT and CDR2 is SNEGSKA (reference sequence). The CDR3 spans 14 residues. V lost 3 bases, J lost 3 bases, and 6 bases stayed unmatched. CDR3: CSARPRDRVYEQYF. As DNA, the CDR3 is TGCAGTGCTAGGCCTAGGGACAGGGTCTACGAGCAGTACTTC.